These T cell receptor beta chains were read from a single sample in a study of blood T cell repertoires in COVID-19. Some clones are missing from TCRdb's copy, which holds only in-frame ones; the method was immunoSEQ multiplex PCR. The sample includes 350,000 to 400,000 clones, 75% to 90% of them seen just once. Input material: PBMCs or T cells enriched from blood (not recorded which). The receptors were sampled from a man between 18 and 29 years old who had recovered from COVID-19. The CDR3 runs from the conserved cysteine through the conserved F or W. Each record gives: V gene, CDR3 length, CDR3 protein.

>TRBV7-6|17
CASSLEAGQPSGNTIYF
>TRBV9|17
CASSVGTGGSYGYEQYF
>TRBV19|14
CASKATGMNTEAFF
>TRBV4-2|18
CASSHPYSFDRGPYEQYF
>TRBV6-1|13
CASSERPTQPQHF
>TRBV7-8|13
CASSSGLAGEQFF
>TRBV6-5|13
CASRTGVHEKLFF
>TRBV28|12
CASRRQGGGYTF
>TRBV4-2|16
CASSQQIRTGGTEAFF
>TRBV29-1|15
CSVMKRDFYYNEQFF
>TRBV5-6|14
CASSSVRGGTEAFF
>TRBV6-2/TRBV6-3|14
CASSYTGHYYEQYF
>TRBV5-5|15
CASSFRTASPYEQYF
>TRBV24-1|15
CATSDAGTGTDTQYF
>TRBV6-1|12
CASSDQQNEQYF
>TRBV27|16
CASSARTSGASRATYF